Below, 9 T cell receptor beta chains from the same sample are listed, as sequenced in a study of beta chain features in type 1 diabetes (dated by TCRdb to 2017 to 2018). Results and caveats for the whole study, not just this receptor: A moderate but significant shortening of TCRB CDR3 length was observed in type 1 diabetes patients in all four CD4+ subsets.

Libraries were prepared through the immunoSEQ multiplex PCR assay. The entire isolated RNA was reverse transcribed using the High Capacity cDNA Reverse Transcription Kit, and thus expressed TCRB transcripts were sequenced. TCRdb limited this immuneACCESS table to in-frame rearrangements with V and J called. A share of clones is missing; checked studies link under half to unresolved V genes, and the rest is unexplained. The sample table holds 200,000 to 300,000 clones, of which 14% were seen once. The top ten hold 0.015% to 0.02% of the sample. Antigens of these TCRs are unknown. The sequenced sample was naive CD4+ T cells from blood. The cell subset or site label, read with the paper, signifies: true naive CD4+ T cells. These receptors were obtained from a man aged 30-40 years with type 1 diabetes.

The rearrangement uses TRBV9 and TRBJ2-1; TRBD2 is a possible D gene (5 bases). Germline V gives CDR1 SGDLS, CDR2 YYNGEE. Trimming took 0 bases from V and 1 from J, leaving 8 bases between them. This CDR3 is built from 15 residues. The CDR3 loop reads CASSVVPGSYNEQFF. In nucleotides, the CDR3 is TGTGCCAGCAGCGTAGTACCGGGGTCCTACAATGAGCAGTTCTTC.

The genes are TRBV7-9 and TRBJ2-7; 7 nucleotides agree with TRBD2. The J segment lost 0 bases and the V segment lost 3 bases, leaving 2 bases of the junction unmatched. The germline gives CDR1 SEHNR, CDR2 FQNEAQ (reference sequence). This CDR3 spans 14 amino acids. The chain's CDR3 is CASSFSGLSYEQYF. In DNA form, the CDR3 reads TGTGCCAGCAGCTTTAGCGGGCTCTCCTACGAGCAGTACTTC.

This clone was seen only a few times. The V call is TRBV18, the J call TRBJ2-3; 11 positions match TRBD2. Trimming removed 4 bases from V and 2 bases from J; junction bases left unmatched: 2. CDR1 and CDR2 from the germline V gene are KGHSH and LQKENI. The CDR3 runs to 15 residues. DNA for the CDR3: TGTGCCAGCTCACAGACTAGCGGGGTCACAGATACGCAGTATTTT. It encodes CASSQTSGVTDTQYF.

The table lists this clone with a few counts. The chain joins TRBV6-5 to TRBJ2-5; 8 bases line up with TRBD1. J lost 2 bases, V lost 6 bases, and 5 bases had no gene match. The CDR3 covers 14 residues. Germline loops: CDR1 MNHEY, CDR2 SVGAGI. The chain's CDR3 is CASRPGTGQETQYF. CDR3 nucleotides: TGTGCCAGCAGACCCGGGACAGGTCAAGAGACCCAGTACTTC.

The chain uses TRBV7-2 and TRBJ2-1, with D possibly TRBD2 on 6 matching bases. Trimming cost V 1 base and J 0 bases, with 10 bases left between them. CDR3 length: 16 amino acids. The germline CDR1 and CDR2 sequences are SGHTA and FQGNSA. This CDR3 reads CASSLVGGTSYNEQFF. The CDR3 DNA follows: TGTGCCAGCAGCTTAGTGGGCGGGACCTCCTACAATGAGCAGTTCTTC.

This sequence joins TRBV2 and TRBJ2-7, with TRBD1 matching over 8 bases. CDR3 length: 14 amino acids. The trim removed 6 bases at V and 4 bases at J, leaving 8 bases unmatched. Germline loops: CDR1 SNHLY, CDR2 FYNNEI. CDR3 protein: CASSRQGPGYEQYF. The CDR3 DNA follows: TGTGCCAGCAGCCGACAGGGGCCGGGGTACGAGCAGTACTTC.

This clone was found a few times. V is TRBV19 and J is TRBJ1-2; possibly TRBD1 for D (6 bases). This CDR3 has 14 residues. Trimming shortened V by 8 bases and J by 3 bases, and 16 bases separated the two germline ends. CDR1 LNHDA and CDR2 SQIVND come from the germline V gene (reference sequence). This CDR3 is CASDRTAGDYGYTF. The CDR3 region has the DNA TGTGCCAGTGACAGGACCGCAGGGGACTATGGCTACACCTTC.

This clone occurred a few times. This chain links TRBV19 with TRBJ1-1, with 9 bases matching TRBD1. This CDR3 is 15 amino acids long. Germline V gives CDR1 LNHDA, CDR2 SQIVND (reference sequence). Trimming removed 2 bases from V and 2 bases from J; junction bases left unmatched: 3. CDR3 protein: CASSITGQGNTEAFF. The CDR3 DNA follows: TGTGCCAGTAGTATAACGGGACAGGGCAACACTGAAGCTTTCTTT.

The chain uses TRBV5-4 and TRBJ2-7; 8 positions match TRBD1. Trimming cost V 0 bases and J 4 bases; bases outside gene matches: 6. The CDR3 has 15 residues. The germline V gene encodes CDR1 SGHNT and CDR2 YYREEE (reference sequence). The CDR3 coding sequence is TGTGCCAGCAGCTTGGGCCGAGACAGGGGTTACGAGCAGTACTTC. This translates into CASSLGRDRGYEQYF.